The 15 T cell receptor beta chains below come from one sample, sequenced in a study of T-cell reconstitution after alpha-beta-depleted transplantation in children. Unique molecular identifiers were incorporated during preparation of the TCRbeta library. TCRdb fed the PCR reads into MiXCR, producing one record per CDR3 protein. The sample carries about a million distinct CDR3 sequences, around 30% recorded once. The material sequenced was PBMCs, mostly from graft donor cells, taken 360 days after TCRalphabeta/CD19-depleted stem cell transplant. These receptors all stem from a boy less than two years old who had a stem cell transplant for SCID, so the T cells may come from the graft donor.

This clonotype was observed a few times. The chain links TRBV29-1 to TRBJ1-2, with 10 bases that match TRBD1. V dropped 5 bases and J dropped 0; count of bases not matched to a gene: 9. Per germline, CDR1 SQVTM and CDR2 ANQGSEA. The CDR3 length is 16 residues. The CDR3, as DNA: TGCAGCGTTCCCCGGACAGGGGGAATGTCTAACTATGGCTACACCTTC. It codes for CSVPRTGGMSNYGYTF. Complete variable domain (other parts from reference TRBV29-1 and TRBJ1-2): SAVISQKPSRDICQRGTSLTIQCQVDSQVTMMFWYRQQPGQSLTLIATANQGSEATYESGFVIDKFPISRPNLTFSTLTVSNMSPEDSSIYLCSVPRTGGMSNYGYTFGSGTRLTVV.

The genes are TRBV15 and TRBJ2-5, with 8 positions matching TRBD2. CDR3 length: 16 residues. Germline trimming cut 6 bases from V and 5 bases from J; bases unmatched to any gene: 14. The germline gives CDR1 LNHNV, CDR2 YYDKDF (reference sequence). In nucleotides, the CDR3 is TGTGCCACCAGACTACGGGAGGGGGGGCAAGGGGAGACCCAGTACTTC. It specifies CATRLREGGQGETQYF.

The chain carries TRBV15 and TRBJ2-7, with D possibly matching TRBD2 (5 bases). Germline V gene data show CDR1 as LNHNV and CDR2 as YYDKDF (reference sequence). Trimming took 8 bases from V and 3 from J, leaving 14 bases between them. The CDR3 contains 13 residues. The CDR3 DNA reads TGTGCCACCGCCGCCCTCGGGGACTACGAGCAGTACTTC. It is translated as CATAALGDYEQYF. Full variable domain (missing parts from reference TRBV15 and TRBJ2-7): DAMVIQNPRYQVTQFGKPVTLSCSQTLNHNVMYWYQQKSSQAPKLLFHYYDKDFNNEADTPDNFQSRRPNTSFCFLDIRSPGLGDTAMYLCATAALGDYEQYFGPGTRLTVT.

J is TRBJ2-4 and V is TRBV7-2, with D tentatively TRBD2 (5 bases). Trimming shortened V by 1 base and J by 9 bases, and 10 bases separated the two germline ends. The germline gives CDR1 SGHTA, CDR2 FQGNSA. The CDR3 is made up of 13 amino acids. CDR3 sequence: CASSLERESIQYF. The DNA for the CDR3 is TGTGCCAGCAGCTTAGAAAGGGAGAGCATTCAGTACTTC.

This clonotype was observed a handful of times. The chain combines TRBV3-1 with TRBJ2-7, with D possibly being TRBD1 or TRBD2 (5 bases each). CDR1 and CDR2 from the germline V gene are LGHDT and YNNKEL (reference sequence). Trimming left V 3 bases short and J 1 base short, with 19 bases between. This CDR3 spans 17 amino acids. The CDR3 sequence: CASSHASGRVRSYEQYF. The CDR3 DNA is TGTGCCAGCAGCCACGCCTCGGGGCGGGTAAGATCCTACGAGCAGTACTTC.

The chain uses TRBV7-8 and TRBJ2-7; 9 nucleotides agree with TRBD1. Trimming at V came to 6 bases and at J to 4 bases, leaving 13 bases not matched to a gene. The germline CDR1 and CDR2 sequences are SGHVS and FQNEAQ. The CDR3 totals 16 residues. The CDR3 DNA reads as TGTGCCAGCAGTTTACTTTCCGGGACAGGGTATTACGAGCAGTACTTC. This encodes CASSLLSGTGYYEQYF.

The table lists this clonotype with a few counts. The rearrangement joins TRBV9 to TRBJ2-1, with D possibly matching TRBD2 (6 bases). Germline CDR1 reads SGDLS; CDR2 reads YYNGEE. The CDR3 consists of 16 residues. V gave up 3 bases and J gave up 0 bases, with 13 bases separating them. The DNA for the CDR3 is TGTGCCAGCAGCGGGCCGGGGGAGAGCTCCTACAATGAGCAGTTCTTC. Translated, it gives CASSGPGESSYNEQFF.

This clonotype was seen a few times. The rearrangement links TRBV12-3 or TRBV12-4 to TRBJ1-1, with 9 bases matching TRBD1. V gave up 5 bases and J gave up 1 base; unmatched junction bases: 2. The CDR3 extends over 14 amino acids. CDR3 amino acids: CASSVQGANTEAFF. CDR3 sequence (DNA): TGTGCCAGCAGTGTACAGGGGGCGAACACTGAAGCTTTCTTT.

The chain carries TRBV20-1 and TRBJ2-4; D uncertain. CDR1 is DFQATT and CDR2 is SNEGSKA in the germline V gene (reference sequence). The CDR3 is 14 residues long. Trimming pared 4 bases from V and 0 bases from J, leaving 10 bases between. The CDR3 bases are TGCAGTGCTACCAGTACCCTAGCCAAAAACATTCAGTACTTC. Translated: CSATSTLAKNIQYF.

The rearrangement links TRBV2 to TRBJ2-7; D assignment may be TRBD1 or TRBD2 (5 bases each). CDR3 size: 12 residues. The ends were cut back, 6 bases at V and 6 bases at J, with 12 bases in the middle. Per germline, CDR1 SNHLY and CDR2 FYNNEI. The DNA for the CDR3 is TGTGCCAGCAGGACCGGGACCTCCGAGCAGTACTTC. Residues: CASRTGTSEQYF.

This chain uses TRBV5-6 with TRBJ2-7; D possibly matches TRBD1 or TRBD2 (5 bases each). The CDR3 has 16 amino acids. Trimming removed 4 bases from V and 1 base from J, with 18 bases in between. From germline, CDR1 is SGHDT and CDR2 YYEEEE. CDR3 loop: CASSRPMGRRSYEQYF. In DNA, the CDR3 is TGTGCCAGCAGCCGACCGATGGGACGGAGATCCTACGAGCAGTACTTC.

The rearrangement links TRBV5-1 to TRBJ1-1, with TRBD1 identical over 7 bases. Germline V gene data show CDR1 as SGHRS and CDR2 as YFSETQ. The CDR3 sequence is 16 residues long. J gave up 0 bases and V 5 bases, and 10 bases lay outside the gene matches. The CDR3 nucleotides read TGCGCCAGCAGGTTTGGCGACAGGGACATGAACACTGAAGCTTTCTTT. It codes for CASRFGDRDMNTEAFF.

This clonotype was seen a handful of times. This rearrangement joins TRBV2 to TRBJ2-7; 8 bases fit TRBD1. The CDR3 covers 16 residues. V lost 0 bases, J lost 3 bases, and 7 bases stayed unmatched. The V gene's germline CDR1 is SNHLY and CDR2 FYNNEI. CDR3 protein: CASSEASGTGYYEQYF. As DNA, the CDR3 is TGTGCCAGCAGTGAAGCGTCCGGGACAGGTTACTACGAGCAGTACTTC.

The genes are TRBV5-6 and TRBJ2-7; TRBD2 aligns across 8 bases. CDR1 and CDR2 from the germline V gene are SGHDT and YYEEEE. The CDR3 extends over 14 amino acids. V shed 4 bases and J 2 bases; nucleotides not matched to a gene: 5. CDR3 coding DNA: TGTGCCAGCAGCCCTACTAGCGGAACCTACGAGCAGTACTTC. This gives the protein CASSPTSGTYEQYF. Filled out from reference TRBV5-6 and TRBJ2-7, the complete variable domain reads DAGVTQSPTHLIKTRGQQVTLRCSPKSGHDTVSWYQQALGQGPQFIFQYYEEEERQRGNFPDRFSGHQFPNYSSELNVNALLLGDSALYLCASSPTSGTYEQYFGPGTRLTVT.

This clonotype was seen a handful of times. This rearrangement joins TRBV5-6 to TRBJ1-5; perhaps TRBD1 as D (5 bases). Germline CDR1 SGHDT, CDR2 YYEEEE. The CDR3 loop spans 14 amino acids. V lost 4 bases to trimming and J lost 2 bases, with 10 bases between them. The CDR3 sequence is CASSVTGGNQPQHF. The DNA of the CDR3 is TGTGCCAGCAGCGTGACGGGGGGCAATCAGCCCCAGCATTTT.